Listed below are T cell receptor beta chains from one sample, sequenced in a study of regulatory T cells in long-lasting Graves disease. Each CDR3 protein gets one entry after TCRdb re-called the multiplex PCR reads with MiXCR. The sample gives a few hundred thousand distinct CDR3 sequences, 18% of which show up once; 14% is in the top ten. This sample was shared with a second study, whose subject was T cells in Graves' hyperthyroidism and ophthalmopathy.

The sequencing used peripheral blood mononuclear cells (PBMCs), collected at new diagnosis, from a patient treated with antithyroid drugs. All receptors come from a woman aged 25-40 years with Graves disease. Each CDR3 is given with its conserved first and last residue. Each record gives: clone size, J gene, D gene, CDR3 length, V gene, CDR3 protein, CDR3 DNA. A D gene is named only where the DNA matches it firmly. Only part of the rows carry a size: once, few, many, or a class if the clone is expanded.

clone_size: many
j_call: TRBJ2-5
d_call: NA
cdr3_length: 14
v_call: TRBV7-9
cdr3_aa: CASSLRGVQETQYF
cdr3_nt: TGTGCCAGCAGCTTAAGGGGAGTCCAAGAGACCCAGTACTTC

clone_size: many
j_call: TRBJ1-6
d_call: NA
cdr3_length: 14
v_call: TRBV27
cdr3_aa: CASSFGLMNSPLHF
cdr3_nt: TGTGCCAGCAGTTTCGGGCTGATGAATTCACCCCTCCACTTT

clone_size: many
j_call: TRBJ1-2
d_call: NA
cdr3_length: 16
v_call: TRBV20-1
cdr3_aa: CSARDSVGTRNYGYTF
cdr3_nt: TGCAGTGCTAGAGATAGTGTGGGCACTCGTAACTATGGCTACACCTTC

clone_size: many
j_call: TRBJ1-1
d_call: NA
cdr3_length: 12
v_call: TRBV12-3/TRBV12-4
cdr3_aa: CATQSQGSEAFF
cdr3_nt: TGTGCCACCCAGAGTCAGGGGTCTGAAGCTTTCTTT

clone_size: many
j_call: TRBJ2-2
d_call: NA
cdr3_length: 14
v_call: TRBV11-2
cdr3_aa: CASSLVQNTGELFF
cdr3_nt: TGTGCCAGCAGCTTGGTACAGAACACCGGGGAGCTGTTTTTT

clone_size: many
j_call: TRBJ1-5
d_call: NA
cdr3_length: 14
v_call: TRBV5-4
cdr3_aa: CASSLAGADQPQHF
cdr3_nt: TGTGCCAGCAGCTTGGCGGGGGCAGATCAGCCCCAGCATTTT

clone_size: many
j_call: TRBJ1-1
d_call: NA
cdr3_length: 15
v_call: TRBV6-1
cdr3_aa: CASSTGLRAYTEAFF
cdr3_nt: TGTGCCAGCTCTACAGGCCTAAGGGCTTACACTGAAGCTTTCTTT

clone_size: many
j_call: TRBJ2-1
d_call: TRBD2
cdr3_length: 18
v_call: TRBV29-1
cdr3_aa: CSVEGGDYSPQSYNEQFF
cdr3_nt: TGCAGCGTTGAAGGAGGGGACTACTCTCCACAGTCCTACAATGAGCAGTTCTTC

clone_size: many
j_call: TRBJ2-5
d_call: TRBD1
cdr3_length: 16
v_call: TRBV27
cdr3_aa: CASSLSRDRGRETQYF
cdr3_nt: TGTGCCAGCAGTCTCTCTCGGGACAGGGGGCGGGAGACCCAGTACTTC

clone_size: many
j_call: TRBJ1-2
d_call: NA
cdr3_length: 13
v_call: TRBV5-1
cdr3_aa: CASSLGQGFGYTF
cdr3_nt: TGCGCCAGCAGCTTGGGCCAGGGCTTTGGCTACACCTTC

clone_size: many
j_call: TRBJ2-7
d_call: TRBD1
cdr3_length: 15
v_call: TRBV10-1
cdr3_aa: CASSPGQAPSYEQYF
cdr3_nt: TGCGCCAGCAGTCCGGGACAGGCTCCCTCCTACGAGCAGTACTTC

clone_size: many
j_call: TRBJ2-5
d_call: NA
cdr3_length: 16
v_call: TRBV5-6
cdr3_aa: CASSTRETGRGGTQYF
cdr3_nt: TGTGCCAGCAGCACGAGAGAGACAGGCCGGGGTGGGACCCAGTACTTC

clone_size: many
j_call: TRBJ1-2
d_call: NA
cdr3_length: 14
v_call: TRBV12-3/TRBV12-4
cdr3_aa: CASSLELGTGGYTF
cdr3_nt: TGTGCCAGCAGTTTAGAGCTCGGGACGGGAGGCTACACCTTC

clone_size: many
j_call: TRBJ1-4
d_call: TRBD1
cdr3_length: 14
v_call: TRBV5-5
cdr3_aa: CASSNDRGDEKLFF
cdr3_nt: TGTGCCAGCAGCAACGACAGGGGGGATGAAAAACTGTTTTTT

clone_size: NA
j_call: TRBJ1-3
d_call: NA
cdr3_length: 16
v_call: TRBV7-6
cdr3_aa: CASSLGGGGSGNTIYF
cdr3_nt: TGTGCCAGCAGCTTAGGCGGGGGGGGCTCTGGAAACACCATATATTTT